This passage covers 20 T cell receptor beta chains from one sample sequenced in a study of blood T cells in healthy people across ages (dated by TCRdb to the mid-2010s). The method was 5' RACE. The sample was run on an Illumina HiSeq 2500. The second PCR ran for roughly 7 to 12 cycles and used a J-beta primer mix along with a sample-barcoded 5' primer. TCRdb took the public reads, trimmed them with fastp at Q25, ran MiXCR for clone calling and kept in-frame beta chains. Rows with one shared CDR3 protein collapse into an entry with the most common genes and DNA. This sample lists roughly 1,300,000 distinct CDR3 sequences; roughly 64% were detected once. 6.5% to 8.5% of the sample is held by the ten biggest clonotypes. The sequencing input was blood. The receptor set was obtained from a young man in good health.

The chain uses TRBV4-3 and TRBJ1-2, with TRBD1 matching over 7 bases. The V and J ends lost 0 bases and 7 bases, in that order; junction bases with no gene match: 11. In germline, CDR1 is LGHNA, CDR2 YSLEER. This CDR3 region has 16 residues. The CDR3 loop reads CASSQDPGGPFSGYTF. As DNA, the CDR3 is TGCGCCAGCAGCCAAGATCCAGGGGGGCCATTTAGTGGCTACACCTTC.

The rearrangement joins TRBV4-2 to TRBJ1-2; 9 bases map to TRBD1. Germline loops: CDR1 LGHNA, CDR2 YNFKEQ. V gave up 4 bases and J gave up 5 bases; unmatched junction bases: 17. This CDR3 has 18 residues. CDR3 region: CASSPSPGRGQGSYGYTF. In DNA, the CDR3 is TGTGCCAGCAGCCCCTCTCCCGGGAGGGGACAGGGATCTTATGGCTACACCTTC.

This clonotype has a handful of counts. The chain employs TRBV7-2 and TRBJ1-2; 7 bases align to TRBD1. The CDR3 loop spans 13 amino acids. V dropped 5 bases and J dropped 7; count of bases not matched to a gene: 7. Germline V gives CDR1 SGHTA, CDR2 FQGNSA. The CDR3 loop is CASSRDRDAGYTF. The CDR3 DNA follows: TGTGCCAGCAGCCGAGACAGGGACGCTGGCTACACCTTC. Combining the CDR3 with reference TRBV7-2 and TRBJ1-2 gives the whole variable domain GAGVSQSPSNKVTEKGKDVELRCDPISGHTALYWYRQSLGQGLEFLIYFQGNSAPDKSGLPSDRFSAERTGGSVSTLTIQRTQQEDSAVYLCASSRDRDAGYTFGSGTRLTVV.

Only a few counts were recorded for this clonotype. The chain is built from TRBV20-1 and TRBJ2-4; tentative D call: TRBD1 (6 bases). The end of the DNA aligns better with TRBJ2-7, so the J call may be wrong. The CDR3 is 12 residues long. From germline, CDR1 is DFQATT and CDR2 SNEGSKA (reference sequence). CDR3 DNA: TGCACCCCAATCAGGGGATCGGACGAGCAGTACTTC. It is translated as CTPIRGSDEQYF.

The CDR3 DNA sequence: TGCGCCAGCAGCCGCCGAATAAGGGCCTACAATGAGCAGTTCTTC. It codes for CASSRRIRAYNEQFF. The chain has TRBV4-3 and TRBJ2-1; no clear D gene. Trimming removed 4 bases from V and 2 bases from J, with 12 bases in between. CDR3 length: 15 residues. From germline, CDR1 is LGHNA and CDR2 YSLEER.

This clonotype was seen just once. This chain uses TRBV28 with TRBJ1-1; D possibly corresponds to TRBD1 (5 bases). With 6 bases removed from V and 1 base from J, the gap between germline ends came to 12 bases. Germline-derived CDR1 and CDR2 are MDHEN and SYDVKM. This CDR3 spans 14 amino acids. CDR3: CASSSPGPNTEAFF. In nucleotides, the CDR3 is TGTGCCAGCAGCTCACCGGGGCCGAACACTGAAGCTTTCTTT.

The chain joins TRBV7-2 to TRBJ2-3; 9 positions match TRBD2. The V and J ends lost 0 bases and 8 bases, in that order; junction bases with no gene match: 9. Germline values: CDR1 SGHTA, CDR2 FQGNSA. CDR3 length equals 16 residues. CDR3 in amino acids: CASSLAVASGNGTQYF. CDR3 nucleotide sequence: TGTGCCAGCAGCTTAGCGGTCGCTAGCGGGAATGGTACGCAGTATTTT.

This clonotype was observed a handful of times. CDR3: CASSPRTSGRETQYF. As DNA, the CDR3 is TGTGCCAGCAGTCCAAGGACTAGCGGGAGAGAGACCCAGTACTTC. This chain links TRBV27 with TRBJ2-5, with TRBD2 identical over 13 bases. In germline, CDR1 is MNHEY, CDR2 SMNVEV (reference sequence). The length of the CDR3 is 15 residues. V lost 5 bases and J lost 4; bases outside the gene matches: 4.

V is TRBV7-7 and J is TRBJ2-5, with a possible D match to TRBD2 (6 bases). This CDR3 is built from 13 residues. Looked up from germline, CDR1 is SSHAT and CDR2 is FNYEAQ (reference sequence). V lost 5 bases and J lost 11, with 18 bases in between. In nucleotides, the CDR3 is TGTGCCAGCAGCCACCGACTAGTTTCGAAGCAGTACTTC. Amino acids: CASSHRLVSKQYF. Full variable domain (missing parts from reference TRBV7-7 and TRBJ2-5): GAGVSQSPRYKVTKRGQDVTLRCDPISSHATLYWYQQALGQGPEFLTYFNYEAQPDKSGLPSDRFSAERPEGSISTLTIQRTEQRDSAMYRCASSHRLVSKQYFGPGTRLLVL.

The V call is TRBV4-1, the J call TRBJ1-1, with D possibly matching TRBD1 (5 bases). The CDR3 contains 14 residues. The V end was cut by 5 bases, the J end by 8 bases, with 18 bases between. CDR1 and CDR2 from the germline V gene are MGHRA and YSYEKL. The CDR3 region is CASSFKGEIAEAFF. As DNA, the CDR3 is TGCGCCAGCAGCTTCAAAGGGGAAATCGCCGAAGCTTTCTTT.

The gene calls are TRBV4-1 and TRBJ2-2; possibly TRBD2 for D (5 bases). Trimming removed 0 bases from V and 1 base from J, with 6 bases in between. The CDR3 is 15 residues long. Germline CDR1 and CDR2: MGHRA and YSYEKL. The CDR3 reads CASSQERVNTGELFF. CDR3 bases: TGCGCCAGCAGCCAAGAGCGGGTGAACACCGGGGAGCTGTTTTTT.

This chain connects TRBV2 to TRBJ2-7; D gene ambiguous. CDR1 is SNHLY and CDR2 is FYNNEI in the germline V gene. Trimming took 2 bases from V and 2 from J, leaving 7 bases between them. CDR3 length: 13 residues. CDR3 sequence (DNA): TGTGCCAGCAGTGAAAGTATTACCTACGAGCAGTACTTC. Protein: CASSESITYEQYF.

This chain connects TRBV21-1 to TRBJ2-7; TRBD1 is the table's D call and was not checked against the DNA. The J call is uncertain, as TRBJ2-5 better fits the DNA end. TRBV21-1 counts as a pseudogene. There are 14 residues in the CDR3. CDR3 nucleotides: TGTGCCAGCAGCAAAGGAGGGGTCCCCGGGACCCAGTACTTC. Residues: CASSKGGVPGTQYF.

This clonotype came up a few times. The CDR3 DNA reads as TGTGCCAGCAGGACCCTAGTCAGGGGCGGCACAGATACGCAGTATTTT. Amino acid sequence: CASRTLVRGGTDTQYF. The V call is TRBV6-5, the J call TRBJ2-3; a possible D gene is TRBD1 (6 bases). CDR3 length: 16 amino acids. Germline CDR1 reads MNHEY; CDR2 reads SVGAGI. Trimming removed 6 bases from V and 1 base from J, with 17 bases in between.

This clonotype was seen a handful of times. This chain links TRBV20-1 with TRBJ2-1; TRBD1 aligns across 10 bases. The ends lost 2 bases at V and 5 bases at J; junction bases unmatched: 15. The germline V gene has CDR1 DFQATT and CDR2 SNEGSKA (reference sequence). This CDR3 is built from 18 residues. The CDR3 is CSARPTLSGTGVDNEQFF. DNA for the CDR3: TGCAGTGCTAGACCGACCCTGTCCGGGACAGGGGTCGACAATGAGCAGTTCTTC.

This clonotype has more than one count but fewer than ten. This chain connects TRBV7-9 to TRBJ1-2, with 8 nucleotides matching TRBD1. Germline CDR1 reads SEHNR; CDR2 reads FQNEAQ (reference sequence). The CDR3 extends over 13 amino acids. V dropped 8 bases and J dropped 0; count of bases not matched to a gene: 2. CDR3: CASLDRANYGYTF. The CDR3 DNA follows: TGTGCCAGCCTGGACAGGGCTAACTATGGCTACACCTTC.

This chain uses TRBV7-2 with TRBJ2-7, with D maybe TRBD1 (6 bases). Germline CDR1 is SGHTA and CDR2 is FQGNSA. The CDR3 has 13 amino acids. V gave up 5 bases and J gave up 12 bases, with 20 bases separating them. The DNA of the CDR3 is TGTGCCAGCAGCCACCCCGGGACACATCCATGGTACTTC. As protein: CASSHPGTHPWYF.

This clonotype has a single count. CDR3: CASSYSRGPAAEQYF. In DNA form, the CDR3 reads TGTGCCAGCAGTTACTCGAGGGGACCCGCGGCCGAGCAGTACTTC. The chain uses TRBV6-2 or TRBV6-3 and TRBJ2-7; D could derive from TRBD1 or TRBD2 (5 bases each). Trimming pared 0 bases from V and 6 bases from J, leaving 15 bases between. Per the germline V gene, CDR1 is MNHEY and CDR2 is SVGEGT. CDR3 length equals 15 residues.

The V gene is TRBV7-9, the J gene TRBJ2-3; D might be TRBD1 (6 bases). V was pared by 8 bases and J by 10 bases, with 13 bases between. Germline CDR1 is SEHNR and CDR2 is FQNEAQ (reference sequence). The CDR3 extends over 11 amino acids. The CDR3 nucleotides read TGTGCCAGCCTTCAACAGGGTGCGCAGTATTTT. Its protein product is CASLQQGAQYF.

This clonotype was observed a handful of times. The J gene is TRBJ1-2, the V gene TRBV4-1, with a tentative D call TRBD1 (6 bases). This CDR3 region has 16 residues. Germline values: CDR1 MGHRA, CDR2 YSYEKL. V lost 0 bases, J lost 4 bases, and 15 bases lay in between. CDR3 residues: CASSQEPRDTFYGYTF. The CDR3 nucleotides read TGCGCCAGCAGCCAAGAGCCCCGGGACACCTTCTATGGCTACACCTTC.